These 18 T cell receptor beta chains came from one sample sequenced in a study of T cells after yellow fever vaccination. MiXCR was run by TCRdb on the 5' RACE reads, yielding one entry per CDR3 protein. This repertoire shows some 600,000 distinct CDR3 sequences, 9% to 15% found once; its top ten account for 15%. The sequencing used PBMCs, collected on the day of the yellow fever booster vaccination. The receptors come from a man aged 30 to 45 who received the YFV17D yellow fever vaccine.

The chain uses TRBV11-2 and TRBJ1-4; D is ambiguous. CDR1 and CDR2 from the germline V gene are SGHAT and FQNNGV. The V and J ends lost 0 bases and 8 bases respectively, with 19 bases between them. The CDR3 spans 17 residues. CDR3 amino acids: CASSLELFKSSKEKLFF. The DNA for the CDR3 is TGTGCCAGCAGCTTAGAACTTTTCAAGAGCTCCAAGGAAAAACTGTTTTTT.

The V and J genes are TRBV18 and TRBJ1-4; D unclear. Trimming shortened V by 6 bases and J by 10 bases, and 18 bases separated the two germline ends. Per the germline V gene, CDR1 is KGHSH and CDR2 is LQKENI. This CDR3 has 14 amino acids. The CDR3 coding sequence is TGTGCCAGCTCTTCAGACCGGAATTTGGGAAAACTGTTTTTT. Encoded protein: CASSSDRNLGKLFF.

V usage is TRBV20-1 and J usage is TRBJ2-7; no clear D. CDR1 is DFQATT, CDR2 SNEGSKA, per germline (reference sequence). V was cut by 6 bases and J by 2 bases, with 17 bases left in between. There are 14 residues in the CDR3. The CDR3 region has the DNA TGCAGTGCGAGTGATTCACTTACTACCTACGAGCAGTACTTC. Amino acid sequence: CSASDSLTTYEQYF.

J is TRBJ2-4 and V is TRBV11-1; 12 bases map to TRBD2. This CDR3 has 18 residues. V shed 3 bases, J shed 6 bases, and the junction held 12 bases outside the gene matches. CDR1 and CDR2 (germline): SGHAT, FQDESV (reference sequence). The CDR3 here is CASSLYPSGRGEGNIQYF. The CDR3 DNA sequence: TGTGCCAGCAGCTTGTATCCTAGCGGGAGGGGAGAAGGAAACATTCAGTACTTC.

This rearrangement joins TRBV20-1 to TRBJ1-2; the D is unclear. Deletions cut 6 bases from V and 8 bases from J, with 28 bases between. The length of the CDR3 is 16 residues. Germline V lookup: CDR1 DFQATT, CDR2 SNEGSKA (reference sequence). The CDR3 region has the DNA TGCAGTGCCTCCATCCGGGCCGAAGGACGTGGCGACGGCTACACCTTC. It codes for CSASIRAEGRGDGYTF.

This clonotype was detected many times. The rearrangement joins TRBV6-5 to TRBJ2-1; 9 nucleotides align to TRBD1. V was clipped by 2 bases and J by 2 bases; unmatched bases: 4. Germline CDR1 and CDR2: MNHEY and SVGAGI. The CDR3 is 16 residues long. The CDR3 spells CASSYGGQGPYNEQFF. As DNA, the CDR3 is TGTGCCAGCAGTTACGGGGGACAGGGTCCCTACAATGAGCAGTTCTTC.

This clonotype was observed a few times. The CDR3 sequence: CASSGQGGIQYF. In DNA form, the CDR3 reads TGTGCCAGCAGCGGCCAAGGTGGCATTCAGTACTTC. The chain has TRBV14 and TRBJ2-4; D remains unclear. V was trimmed by 5 bases and J by 9 bases, leaving 11 bases between them. Looked up from germline, CDR1 is SGHDN and CDR2 is FVKESK. This CDR3 comprises 12 residues.

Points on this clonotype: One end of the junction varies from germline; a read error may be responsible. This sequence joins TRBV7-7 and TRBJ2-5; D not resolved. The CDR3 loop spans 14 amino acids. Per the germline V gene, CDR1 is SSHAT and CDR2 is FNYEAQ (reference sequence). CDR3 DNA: TGTGCTAGCAGCTTCGGAGTCTCGGGAGAGACCCAGTACTTC. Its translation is CASSFGVSGETQYF.

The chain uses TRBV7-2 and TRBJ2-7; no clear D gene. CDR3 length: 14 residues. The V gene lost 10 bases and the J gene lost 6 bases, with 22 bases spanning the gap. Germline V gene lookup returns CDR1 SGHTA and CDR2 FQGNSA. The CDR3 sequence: CAIIPPQRLFEQYF. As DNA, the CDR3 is TGTGCCATCATCCCCCCTCAACGGCTCTTCGAGCAGTACTTC.

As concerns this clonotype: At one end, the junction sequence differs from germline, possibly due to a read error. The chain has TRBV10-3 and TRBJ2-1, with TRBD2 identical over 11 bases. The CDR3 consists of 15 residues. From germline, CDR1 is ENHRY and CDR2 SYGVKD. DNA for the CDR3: TGTGCCATCAGTGATAGCGGGAGGGCAAACAATGAGCCGTTCTTC. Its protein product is CAISDSGRANNEPFF.

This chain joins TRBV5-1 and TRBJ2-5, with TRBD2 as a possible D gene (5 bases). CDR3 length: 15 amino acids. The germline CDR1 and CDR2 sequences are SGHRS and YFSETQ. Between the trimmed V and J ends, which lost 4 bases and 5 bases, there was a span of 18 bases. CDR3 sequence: CASSRGTSPRETQYF. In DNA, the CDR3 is TGCGCCAGCAGCCGGGGTACTTCTCCACGGGAGACCCAGTACTTC. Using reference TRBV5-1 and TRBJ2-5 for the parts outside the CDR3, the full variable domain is KAGVTQTPRYLIKTRGQQVTLSCSPISGHRSVSWYQQTPGQGLQFLFEYFSETQRNKGNFPGRFSGRQFSNSRSEMNVSTLELGDSALYLCASSRGTSPRETQYFGPGTRLLVL.

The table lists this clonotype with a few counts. For the CDR3, the DNA is TGTGCCACCCAGGGGGCGGATCAGCCCCAGCATTTT. It is translated as CATQGADQPQHF. J is TRBJ1-5 and V is TRBV2; 8 positions agree with TRBD1. With 10 bases clipped from V and 5 bases from J, the junction kept 4 bases outside the gene matches. From germline, CDR1 is SNHLY and CDR2 FYNNEI. The CDR3 is 12 amino acids.

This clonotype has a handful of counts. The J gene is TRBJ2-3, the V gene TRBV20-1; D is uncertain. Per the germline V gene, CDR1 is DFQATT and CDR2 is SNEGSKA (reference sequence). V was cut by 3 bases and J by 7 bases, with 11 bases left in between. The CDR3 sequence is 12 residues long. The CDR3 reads CSASGRVNTQYF. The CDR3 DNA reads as TGCAGTGCTAGTGGTCGAGTAAATACGCAGTATTTT.

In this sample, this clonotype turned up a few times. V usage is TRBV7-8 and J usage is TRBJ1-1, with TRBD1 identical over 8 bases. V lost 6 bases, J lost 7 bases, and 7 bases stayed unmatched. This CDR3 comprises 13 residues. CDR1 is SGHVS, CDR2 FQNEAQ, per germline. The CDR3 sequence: CASRSDRDDEAFF. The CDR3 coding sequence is TGTGCCAGCAGGTCGGACAGGGACGATGAAGCTTTCTTT.

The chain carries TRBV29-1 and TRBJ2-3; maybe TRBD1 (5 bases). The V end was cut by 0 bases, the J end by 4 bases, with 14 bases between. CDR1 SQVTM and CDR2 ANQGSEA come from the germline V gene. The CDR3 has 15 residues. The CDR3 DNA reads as TGCAGCGTTGAAGATAGCTGGAAGGGGCCAGATACGCAGTATTTT. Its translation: CSVEDSWKGPDTQYF.

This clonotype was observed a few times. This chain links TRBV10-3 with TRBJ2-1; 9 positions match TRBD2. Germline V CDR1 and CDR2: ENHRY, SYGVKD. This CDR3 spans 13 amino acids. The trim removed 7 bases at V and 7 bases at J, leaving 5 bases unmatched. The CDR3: CAINSGSENEQFF. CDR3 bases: TGTGCCATCAATAGCGGGAGTGAGAATGAGCAGTTCTTC.

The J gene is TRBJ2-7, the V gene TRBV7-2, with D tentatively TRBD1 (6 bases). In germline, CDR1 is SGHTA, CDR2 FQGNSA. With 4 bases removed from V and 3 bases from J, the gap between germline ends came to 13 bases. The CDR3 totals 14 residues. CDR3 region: CASSSGQYGYEQYF. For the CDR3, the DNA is TGTGCCAGCAGCTCGGGACAATATGGCTACGAGCAGTACTTC.

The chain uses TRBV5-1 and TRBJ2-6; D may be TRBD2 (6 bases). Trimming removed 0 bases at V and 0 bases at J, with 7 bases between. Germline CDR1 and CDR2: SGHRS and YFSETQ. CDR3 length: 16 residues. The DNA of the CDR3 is TGCGCCAGCAGCTTGGCGGGACTCTCTGGGGCCAACGTCCTGACTTTC. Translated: CASSLAGLSGANVLTF.